A single sample is the source of the 23 T cell receptor beta chains below, sequenced in a study of cytomegalovirus exposure and HLA in healthy donors. The PCR made use of 60 Vbeta and 13 Jbeta primers. Libraries were prepared by immunoSEQ multiplex PCR; TCRdb keeps only in-frame clonotypes and omits some of them. The sample shows more than 130,000 clones, about 79% of them seen only once. The sample consisted of PBMCs. The receptors shown here come from a male donor in good health and CMV-seronegative.

The chain has TRBV30 and TRBJ1-1; tentative D call: TRBD1 (6 bases). Trimming cost V 1 base and J 6 bases, with 18 bases left between them. Germline values: CDR1 GTSNPN, CDR2 SVGIG (reference sequence). The CDR3 is 15 residues long. The CDR3 region is CAWSGGQFDEAEAFF. The CDR3 nucleotides read TGTGCCTGGAGTGGGGGGCAATTTGACGAGGCTGAAGCTTTCTTT.

This clone showed up just a few times. The chain couples TRBV25-1 to TRBJ1-5; 8 bases match TRBD1. The V gene end was trimmed by 4 bases and the J gene end by 3 bases; junction bases not matched to a gene: 8. This CDR3 region has 16 residues. In germline, CDR1 is MGHDK, CDR2 SYGVNS. The CDR3 loop is CASSGTGQAFNQPQHF. CDR3 coding DNA: TGTGCCAGCAGTGGGACGGGACAGGCCTTCAATCAGCCCCAGCATTTT.

The V call is TRBV5-6, the J call TRBJ2-7; unclear D gene. V lost 4 bases, J lost 1 base, and 9 bases lay in between. The CDR3 has 13 amino acids. The V gene's germline CDR1 is SGHDT and CDR2 YYEEEE. CDR3 in amino acids: CASSPDSSYEQYF. The CDR3 DNA reads TGTGCCAGCAGCCCCGACTCGTCCTACGAGCAGTACTTC.

The chain joins TRBV2 to TRBJ2-7, with 9 bases aligning to TRBD1. Germline V gene data show CDR1 as SNHLY and CDR2 as FYNNEI. The CDR3 is 14 amino acids. The junction had 10 bases not matched to a gene; V was cut back by 11 bases and J by 2 bases. CDR3 coding DNA: TGTGCCGCCGGACAGGGGAAGAATACCTACGAGCAGTACTTC. Amino acid sequence: CAAGQGKNTYEQYF.

J is TRBJ2-7 and V is TRBV6-5, with 7 bases identical to TRBD1. V lost 7 bases and J lost 1; bases outside the gene matches: 7. There are 14 residues in the CDR3. CDR1 is MNHEY, CDR2 SVGAGI, per germline. CDR3 DNA: TGTGCCAGCACCGGAAGGACAGGTTCCTACGAGCAGTACTTC. Its translation is CASTGRTGSYEQYF.

Points on this clone: The sample holds other DNA sequences that translate to the same CDR3. The V gene is TRBV7-3, the J gene TRBJ1-1; TRBD1 might be the D (5 bases). Per germline, CDR1 SGHTA and CDR2 FQGTGA. This CDR3 spans 14 amino acids. Trimming took off 2 bases at V and 1 base at J, with 8 bases between the two ends. The CDR3 loop reads CASSLGRANTEAFF. The CDR3 bases are TGTGCCAGCAGCTTAGGCAGGGCGAACACTGAAGCTTTCTTT.

The genes are TRBV6-6 and TRBJ1-1; D is perhaps TRBD1 (5 bases). The CDR3 contains 12 residues. Trimming took off 2 bases at V and 5 bases at J, with 6 bases between the two ends. Germline values: CDR1 MNHNY, CDR2 SVGAGI (reference sequence). The CDR3 spells CASSYGGTEAFF. As DNA, the CDR3 is TGTGCCAGCAGTTACGGGGGGACTGAAGCTTTCTTT.

This clone was counted once. The chain is built from TRBV7-6 and TRBJ2-1; D possibly corresponds to TRBD1 (6 bases). CDR3 length: 18 amino acids. The ends were cut back, 1 base at V and 2 bases at J, with 18 bases in the middle. Looked up from germline, CDR1 is SGHVS and CDR2 is FNYEAQ. CDR3 in DNA: TGTGCCAGCAGCTTAGTACCCTCATTCGGGGACACCTACAATGAGCAGTTCTTC. Translation: CASSLVPSFGDTYNEQFF.

This clone was observed a handful of times. This chain connects TRBV4-3 to TRBJ1-6; tentatively, D is TRBD1 (6 bases). CDR3 length equals 16 residues. From germline, CDR1 is LGHNA and CDR2 YSLEER. Trimming cost V 0 bases and J 5 bases, with 11 bases left between them. In nucleotides, the CDR3 is TGCGCCAGCAGCCAAGAAGTAGCAGGGGATAATTCACCCCTCCACTTT. This encodes CASSQEVAGDNSPLHF.

The chain carries TRBV19 and TRBJ2-3, with TRBD2 matching over 7 bases. With 5 bases clipped from V and 6 bases from J, the junction kept 5 bases outside the gene matches. The germline V gene has CDR1 LNHDA and CDR2 SQIVND (reference sequence). This CDR3 region has 13 residues. The CDR3 reads CASSASGGDTQYF. Here the CDR3 DNA reads TGTGCCAGTAGTGCCTCCGGGGGGGATACGCAGTATTTT.

The V and J genes are TRBV30 and TRBJ2-7, with a tentative D call TRBD2 (5 bases). V dropped 6 bases and J dropped 4 bases, with 19 bases sitting between them. The CDR3 is made up of 14 amino acids. Germline-derived CDR1 and CDR2 are GTSNPN and SVGIG (reference sequence). CDR3 sequence reads: CACRPGERQYEQYF. The CDR3 DNA sequence: TGTGCCTGCAGGCCCGGGGAAAGGCAATACGAGCAGTACTTC.

V is TRBV7-9 and J is TRBJ2-5; no clear D. CDR1 is SEHNR, CDR2 FQNEAQ, per germline (reference sequence). Trimming removed 0 bases at V and 2 bases at J, with 13 bases between. The CDR3 length is 16 residues. DNA of the CDR3: TGTGCCAGCAGCTTAGCGTGGCAGGTCGATCAAGAGACCCAGTACTTC. Its protein product is CASSLAWQVDQETQYF.

Here the CDR3 reads CASRPPDKAGTEAFF. In DNA form, the CDR3 reads TGTGCCAGCAGACCCCCGGACAAAGCGGGCACTGAAGCTTTCTTT. V gene TRBV6-5 combines with J gene TRBJ1-1, with TRBD1 as a possible D gene (5 bases). Germline CDR1 MNHEY, CDR2 SVGAGI. The CDR3 runs to 15 residues. V was cut by 6 bases and J by 4 bases, with 18 bases left in between.

The genes are TRBV6-6 and TRBJ2-7, with D possibly being TRBD2 (6 bases). V lost 7 bases and J lost 2, with 15 bases in between. Per the germline V gene, CDR1 is MNHNY and CDR2 is SVGAGI (reference sequence). This CDR3 has 14 amino acids. The CDR3 here is CASTPRDRPYEQYF. CDR3 nucleotides: TGTGCCAGCACTCCGCGGGACCGACCCTACGAGCAGTACTTC.

V is TRBV5-1 and J is TRBJ2-1; D call uncertain. With 0 bases removed from V and 2 bases from J, the gap between germline ends came to 9 bases. The germline V gene encodes CDR1 SGHRS and CDR2 YFSETQ. CDR3 length: 15 amino acids. CDR3: CASSLALFPYNEQFF. In DNA form, the CDR3 reads TGCGCCAGCAGCTTGGCCCTGTTCCCCTACAATGAGCAGTTCTTC. Full variable domain (remainder filled in from reference TRBV5-1 and TRBJ2-1): KAGVTQTPRYLIKTRGQQVTLSCSPISGHRSVSWYQQTPGQGLQFLFEYFSETQRNKGNFPGRFSGRQFSNSRSEMNVSTLELGDSALYLCASSLALFPYNEQFFGPGTRLTVL.

The V gene is TRBV10-3, the J gene TRBJ2-2, with D possibly being TRBD2 (6 bases). Trimming took 8 bases from V and 2 from J, leaving 12 bases between them. Germline values: CDR1 ENHRY, CDR2 SYGVKD. This CDR3 contains 14 residues. The CDR3 nucleotides read TGTGCCATCTCCCGGGAGCCTAACACCGGGGAGCTGTTTTTT. It encodes CAISREPNTGELFF.

The genes are TRBV6-5 and TRBJ1-1, with 11 bases fitting TRBD1. Germline V gene data show CDR1 as MNHEY and CDR2 as SVGAGI. Unmatched junction bases numbered 7, after V lost 6 bases and J lost 4 bases. This CDR3 is built from 15 residues. In nucleotides, the CDR3 is TGTGCCAGCAGCAGACGGACAGGGGGCGGCACTGAAGCTTTCTTT. Translated, it gives CASSRRTGGGTEAFF.

This rearrangement joins TRBV2 to TRBJ2-1; 7 bases match TRBD1. Per germline, CDR1 SNHLY and CDR2 FYNNEI. The trim removed 7 bases at V and 8 bases at J, leaving 14 bases unmatched. CDR3 length: 15 residues. CDR3 sequence: CASMNGGQSADEQFF. CDR3 sequence (DNA): TGTGCCAGCATGAATGGGGGACAGTCGGCCGATGAGCAGTTCTTC. Full variable domain (rest looked up from reference TRBV2 and TRBJ2-1): EPEVTQTPSHQVTQMGQEVILRCVPISNHLYFYWYRQILGQKVEFLVSFYNNEISEKSEIFDDQFSVERPDGSNFTLKIRSTKLEDSAMYFCASMNGGQSADEQFFGPGTRLTVL.

The chain has TRBV6-1 and TRBJ2-7; D is possibly TRBD1 (6 bases). Per the germline V gene, CDR1 is MNHNS and CDR2 is SASEGT. There are 13 residues in the CDR3. With 5 bases removed from V and 1 base from J, the gap between germline ends came to 9 bases. CDR3 sequence (DNA): TGTGCCAGCAGTAGGACAGATTCCTACGAGCAGTACTTC. This codes for CASSRTDSYEQYF.

V gene TRBV10-1 combines with J gene TRBJ2-7, with TRBD1 matching over 7 bases. This CDR3 is 13 amino acids long. V shed 6 bases, J shed 0 bases, and the junction held 2 bases outside the gene matches. Germline loops: CDR1 WNHNN, CDR2 SYGVQD (reference sequence). Written as DNA, the CDR3 is TGCGCCAGCAGGGGGGACAGCTCCTACGAGCAGTACTTC. This sequence encodes CASRGDSSYEQYF.

The V and J genes are TRBV2 and TRBJ2-3; TRBD2 matches at 10 bases. V gave up 5 bases and J gave up 5 bases; unmatched junction bases: 10. Germline CDR1 and CDR2: SNHLY and FYNNEI. This CDR3 is 16 amino acids long. The CDR3 sequence: CASSYMLAGVGDTQYF. Here the CDR3 DNA reads TGTGCCAGCAGTTATATGCTAGCGGGAGTTGGAGATACGCAGTATTTT.

This clone was observed a few times. J is TRBJ2-5 and V is TRBV6-1; 7 bases agree with TRBD1. The CDR3 runs to 16 residues. In germline, CDR1 is MNHNS, CDR2 SASEGT. J was trimmed by 1 base and V by 2 bases; bases with no gene match: 7. Here the CDR3 reads CASSEYMTGSQETQYF. In nucleotides, the CDR3 is TGTGCCAGCAGTGAATACATGACAGGGAGCCAAGAGACCCAGTACTTC.

This chain connects TRBV5-1 to TRBJ1-4, with D possibly matching TRBD1 (6 bases). The V gene's germline CDR1 is SGHRS and CDR2 YFSETQ. This CDR3 has 16 residues. Trimming shortened V by 1 base and J by 6 bases, and 16 bases separated the two germline ends. Here the CDR3 DNA reads TGCGCCAGCAGCTTGTCAGGGCGGGGGGCTTATGAAAAACTGTTTTTT. This encodes CASSLSGRGAYEKLFF.